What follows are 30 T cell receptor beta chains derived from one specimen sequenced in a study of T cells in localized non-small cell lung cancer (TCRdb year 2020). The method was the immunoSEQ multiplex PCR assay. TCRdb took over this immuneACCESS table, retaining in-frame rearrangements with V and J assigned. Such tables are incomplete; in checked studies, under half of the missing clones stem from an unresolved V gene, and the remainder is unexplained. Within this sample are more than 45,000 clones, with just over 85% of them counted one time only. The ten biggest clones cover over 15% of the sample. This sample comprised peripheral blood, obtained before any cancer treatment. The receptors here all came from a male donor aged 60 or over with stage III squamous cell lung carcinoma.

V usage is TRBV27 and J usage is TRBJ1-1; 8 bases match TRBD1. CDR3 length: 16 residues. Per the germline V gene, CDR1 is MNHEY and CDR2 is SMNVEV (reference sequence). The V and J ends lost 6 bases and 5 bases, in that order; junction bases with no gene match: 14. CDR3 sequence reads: CASSHLRTGRRTEAFF. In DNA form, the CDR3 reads TGTGCCAGCAGCCACCTAAGGACAGGGAGGAGGACTGAAGCTTTCTTT.

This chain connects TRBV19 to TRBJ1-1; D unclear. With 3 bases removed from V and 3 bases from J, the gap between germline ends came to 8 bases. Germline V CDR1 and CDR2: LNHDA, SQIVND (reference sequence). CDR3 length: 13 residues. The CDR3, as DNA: TGTGCCAGTAGTATGTCTCAGCACACTGAAGCTTTCTTT. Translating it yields CASSMSQHTEAFF.

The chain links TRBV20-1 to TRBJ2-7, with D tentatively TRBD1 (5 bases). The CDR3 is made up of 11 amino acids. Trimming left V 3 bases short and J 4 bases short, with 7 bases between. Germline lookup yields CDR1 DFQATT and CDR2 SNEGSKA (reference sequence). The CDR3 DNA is TGCAGTGCTAGGACAGAATACGAGCAGTACTTC. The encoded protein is CSARTEYEQYF.

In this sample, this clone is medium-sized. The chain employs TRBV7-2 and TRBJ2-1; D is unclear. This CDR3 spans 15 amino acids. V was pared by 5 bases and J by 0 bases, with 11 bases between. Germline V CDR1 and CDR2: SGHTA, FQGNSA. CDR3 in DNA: TGTGCCAGCAGCCAAGAACTCAGCTCCTACAATGAGCAGTTCTTC. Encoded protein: CASSQELSSYNEQFF.

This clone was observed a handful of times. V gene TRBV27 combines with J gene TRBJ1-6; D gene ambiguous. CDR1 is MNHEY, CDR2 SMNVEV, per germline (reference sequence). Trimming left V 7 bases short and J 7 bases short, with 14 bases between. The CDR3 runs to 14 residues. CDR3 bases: TGTGCCAGCACCTTGGGCCGTTTAAATTCACCCCTCCACTTT. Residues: CASTLGRLNSPLHF.

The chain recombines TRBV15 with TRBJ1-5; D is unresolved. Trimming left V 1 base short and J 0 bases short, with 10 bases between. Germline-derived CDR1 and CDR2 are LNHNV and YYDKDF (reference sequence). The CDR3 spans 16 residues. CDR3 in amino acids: CATSRGVGSSNQPQHF. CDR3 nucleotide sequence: TGTGCCACCAGCAGAGGGGTCGGAAGTAGCAATCAGCCCCAGCATTTT.

CDR3 sequence reads: CASSLGLASNEQFF. The DNA for the CDR3 is TGCGCCAGCAGCTTGGGGCTAGCCTCCAATGAGCAGTTCTTC. The genes are TRBV5-1 and TRBJ2-1, with a possible D match to TRBD2 (5 bases). The CDR3 is made up of 14 amino acids. V was clipped by 0 bases and J by 6 bases, with 10 bases between them. Germline-derived CDR1 and CDR2 are SGHRS and YFSETQ.

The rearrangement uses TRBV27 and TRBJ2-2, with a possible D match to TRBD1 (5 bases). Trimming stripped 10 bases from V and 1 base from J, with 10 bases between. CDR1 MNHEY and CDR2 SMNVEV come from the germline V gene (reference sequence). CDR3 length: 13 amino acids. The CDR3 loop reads CATRAGNTGELFF. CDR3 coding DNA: TGTGCCACCAGGGCAGGGAACACCGGGGAGCTGTTTTTT.

DNA for the CDR3: TGCGCCAGCAGCTTGGAGGCGTCTAGCGGGGGGGTGGCACTTGGGACCCAGTACTTC. Encoded protein: CASSLEASSGGVALGTQYF. The chain links TRBV5-1 to TRBJ2-5; 12 bases align to TRBD2. The CDR3 loop spans 19 amino acids. The V segment lost 0 bases and the J segment 7 bases; nucleotides outside the gene matches: 16. Germline V CDR1 and CDR2: SGHRS, YFSETQ.

The CDR3: CASSQASGNSPLHF. As DNA, the CDR3 is TGCGCCAGCAGCCAAGCGAGCGGAAATTCACCCCTCCACTTT. This chain uses TRBV4-3 with TRBJ1-6; no definite D call. This CDR3 region has 14 residues. Germline assignment: CDR1 LGHNA and CDR2 YSLEER. Trimming left V 1 base short and J 7 bases short, with 8 bases between.

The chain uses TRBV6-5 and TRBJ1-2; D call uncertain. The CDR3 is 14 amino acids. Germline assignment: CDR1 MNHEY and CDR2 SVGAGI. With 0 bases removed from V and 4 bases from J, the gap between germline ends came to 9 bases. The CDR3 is CASSYSKRSYGYTF. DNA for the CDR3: TGTGCCAGCAGTTACTCGAAACGGAGCTATGGCTACACCTTC.

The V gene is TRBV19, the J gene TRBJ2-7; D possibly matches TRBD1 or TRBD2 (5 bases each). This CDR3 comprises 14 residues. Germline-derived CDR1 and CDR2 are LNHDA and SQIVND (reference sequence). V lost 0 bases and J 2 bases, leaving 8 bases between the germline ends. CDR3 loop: CASSIEGRPYEQYF. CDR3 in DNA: TGTGCCAGTAGTATAGAGGGACGACCCTACGAGCAGTACTTC.

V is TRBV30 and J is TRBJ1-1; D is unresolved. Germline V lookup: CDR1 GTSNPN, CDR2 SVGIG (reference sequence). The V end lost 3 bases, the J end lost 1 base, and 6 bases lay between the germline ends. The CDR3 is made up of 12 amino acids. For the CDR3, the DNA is TGTGCCTGGAGGGCGGGGAACACTGAAGCTTTCTTT. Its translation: CAWRAGNTEAFF.

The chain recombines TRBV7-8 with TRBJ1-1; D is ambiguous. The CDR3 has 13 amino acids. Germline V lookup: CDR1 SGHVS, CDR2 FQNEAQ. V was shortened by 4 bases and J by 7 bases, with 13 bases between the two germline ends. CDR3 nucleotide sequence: TGTGCCAGCAGCTCCAGTCCATTTAATGAAGCTTTCTTT. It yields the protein CASSSSPFNEAFF. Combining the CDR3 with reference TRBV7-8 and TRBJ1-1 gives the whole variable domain GAGVSQSPRYKVAKRGQDVALRCDPISGHVSLFWYQQALGQGPEFLTYFQNEAQLDKSGLPSDRFFAERPEGSVSTLKIQRTQQEDSAVYLCASSSSPFNEAFFGQGTRLTVV.

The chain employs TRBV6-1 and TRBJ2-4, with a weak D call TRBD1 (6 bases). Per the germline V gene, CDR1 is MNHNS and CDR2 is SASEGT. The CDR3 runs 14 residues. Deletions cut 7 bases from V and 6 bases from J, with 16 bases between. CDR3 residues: CASTRTGTPNIQYF. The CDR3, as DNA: TGTGCCAGCACCCGAACCGGGACACCAAACATTCAGTACTTC.

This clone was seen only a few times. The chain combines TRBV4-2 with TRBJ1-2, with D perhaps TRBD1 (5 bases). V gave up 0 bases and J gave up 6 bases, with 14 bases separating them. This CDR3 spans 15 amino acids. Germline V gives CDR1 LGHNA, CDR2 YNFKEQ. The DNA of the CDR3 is TGTGCCAGCAGCCAAGAGGGGACGGTGAATGATGGCTACACCTTC. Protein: CASSQEGTVNDGYTF.

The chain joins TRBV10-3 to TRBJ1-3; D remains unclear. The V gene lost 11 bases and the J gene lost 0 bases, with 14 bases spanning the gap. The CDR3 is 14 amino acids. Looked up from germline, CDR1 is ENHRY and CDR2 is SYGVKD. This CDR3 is CALRASDSGNTIYF. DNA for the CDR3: TGTGCCCTAAGGGCCTCAGACTCTGGAAACACCATATATTTT.

For the CDR3, the DNA is TGCGCCAGCAGGGGAAACGGGGAGCTGTTTTTT. This codes for CASRGNGELFF. The chain is built from TRBV4-1 and TRBJ2-2; D remains ambiguous. V shed 6 bases and J shed 7 bases, with 6 bases lying between them. The CDR3 spans 11 residues. CDR1 and CDR2 from the germline V gene are MGHRA and YSYEKL.

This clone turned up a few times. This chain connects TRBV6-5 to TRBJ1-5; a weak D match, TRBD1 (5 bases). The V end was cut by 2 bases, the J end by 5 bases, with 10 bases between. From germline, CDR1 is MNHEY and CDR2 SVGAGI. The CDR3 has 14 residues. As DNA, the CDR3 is TGTGCCAGCAGTTACGCGGGACGAGATCAGCCCCAGCATTTT. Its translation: CASSYAGRDQPQHF.

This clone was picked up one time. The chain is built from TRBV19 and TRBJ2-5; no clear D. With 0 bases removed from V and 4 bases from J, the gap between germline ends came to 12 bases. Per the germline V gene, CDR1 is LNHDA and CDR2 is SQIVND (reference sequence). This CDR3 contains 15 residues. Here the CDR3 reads CASSIDLNRRETQYF. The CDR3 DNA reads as TGTGCCAGTAGTATAGATCTTAACAGAAGAGAGACCCAGTACTTC.

CDR3 DNA sequence: TGTGCCAGCAGCCCGCAGGGGGTCCCCCTCATTGGAAACACCATATATTTT. This codes for CASSPQGVPLIGNTIYF. The chain carries TRBV9 and TRBJ1-3; 7 positions match TRBD1. J was trimmed by 3 bases and V by 4 bases; bases with no gene match: 13. The germline V gene has CDR1 SGDLS and CDR2 YYNGEE. This CDR3 spans 17 amino acids.

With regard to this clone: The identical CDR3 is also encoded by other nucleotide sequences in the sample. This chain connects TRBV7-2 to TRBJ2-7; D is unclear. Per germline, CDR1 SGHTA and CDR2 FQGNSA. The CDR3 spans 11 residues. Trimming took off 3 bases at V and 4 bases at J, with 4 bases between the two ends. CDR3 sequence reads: CASSLRYEQYF. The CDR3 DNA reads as TGTGCCAGCAGCTTGAGGTACGAGCAGTACTTC.

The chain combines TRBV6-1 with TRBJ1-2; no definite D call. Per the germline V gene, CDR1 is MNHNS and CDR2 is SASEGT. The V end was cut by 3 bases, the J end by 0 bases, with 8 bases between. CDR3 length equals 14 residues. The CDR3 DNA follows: TGTGCCAGCAGTGACTACACAGCTAACTATGGCTACACCTTC. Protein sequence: CASSDYTANYGYTF.

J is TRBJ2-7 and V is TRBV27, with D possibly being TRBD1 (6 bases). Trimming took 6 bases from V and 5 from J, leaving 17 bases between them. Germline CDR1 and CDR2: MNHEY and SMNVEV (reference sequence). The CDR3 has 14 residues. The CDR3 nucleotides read TGTGCCAGCAGAGAACAGGGACCCAAAAACGAGCAGTACTTC. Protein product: CASREQGPKNEQYF.

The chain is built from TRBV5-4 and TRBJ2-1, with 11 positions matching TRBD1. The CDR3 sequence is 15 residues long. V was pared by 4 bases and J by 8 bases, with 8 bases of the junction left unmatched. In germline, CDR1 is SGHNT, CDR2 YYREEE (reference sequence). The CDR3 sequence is CASSPTGQGGDEQFF. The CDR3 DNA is TGTGCCAGCAGCCCGACGGGACAGGGGGGCGATGAGCAGTTCTTC.

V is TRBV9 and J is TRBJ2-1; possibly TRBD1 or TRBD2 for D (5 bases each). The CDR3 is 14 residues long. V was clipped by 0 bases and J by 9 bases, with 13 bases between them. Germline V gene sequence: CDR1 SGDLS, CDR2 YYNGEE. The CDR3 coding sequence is TGTGCCAGCAGCGTAGATCGTGTGAGGGGTGAGCAGTTCTTC. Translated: CASSVDRVRGEQFF.

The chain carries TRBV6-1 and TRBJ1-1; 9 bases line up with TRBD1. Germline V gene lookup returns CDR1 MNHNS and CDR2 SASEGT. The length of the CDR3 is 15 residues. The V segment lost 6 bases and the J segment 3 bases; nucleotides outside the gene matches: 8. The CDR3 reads CASSYRDRAYTEAFF. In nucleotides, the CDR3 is TGTGCCAGCAGCTACCGGGACAGGGCGTACACTGAAGCTTTCTTT.

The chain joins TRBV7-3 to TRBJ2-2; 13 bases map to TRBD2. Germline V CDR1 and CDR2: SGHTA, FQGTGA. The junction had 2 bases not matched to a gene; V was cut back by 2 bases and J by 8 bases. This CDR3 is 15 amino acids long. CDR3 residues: CASSLGLAGAGELFF. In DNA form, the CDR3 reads TGTGCCAGCAGCTTAGGACTAGCGGGAGCAGGGGAGCTGTTTTTT.

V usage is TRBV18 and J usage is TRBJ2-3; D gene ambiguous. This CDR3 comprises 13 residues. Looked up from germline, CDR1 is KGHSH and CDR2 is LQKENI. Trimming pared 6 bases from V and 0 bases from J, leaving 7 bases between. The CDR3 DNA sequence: TGTGCCAGCTCCCCGCTTAGCACAGATACGCAGTATTTT. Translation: CASSPLSTDTQYF.

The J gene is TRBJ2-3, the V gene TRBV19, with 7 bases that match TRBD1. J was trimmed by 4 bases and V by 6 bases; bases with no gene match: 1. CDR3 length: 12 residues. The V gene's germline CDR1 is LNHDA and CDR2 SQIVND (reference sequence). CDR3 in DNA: TGTGCCAGTAGGACAGGGCCAGATACGCAGTATTTT. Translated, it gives CASRTGPDTQYF.